Below, one T cell receptor beta chain is given with its context. Its antigen is as yet unknown. As to treatment: oral pan-JAK inhibitor, 5-10 mg twice daily. Researchers gathered lesional scalp punch biopsies and peripheral blood from patients with alopecia areata. cDNA reverse transcribed from extracted RNA served as the sequencing template. Repertoires were generated with immunoSEQ multiplex PCR, while TCRdb's copy carries only in-frame clones and drops some. Of about 300,000 clones in the sample, roughly 60% were seen once. The record originates from a study of CD8+ T cells in alopecia areata. Study details: Treatment comprised oral tofacitinib, 5 to 10 mg twice daily, in treated patients. Broader study findings: The study found that many expanded lesional clones persisted in scalp and blood during tofacitinib.

The germline V and J ends were trimmed by 0 bases and 5 bases, with 19 bases remaining between them. The germline V gene has CDR1 MGHRA and CDR2 YSYEKL. CDR3 length: 17 residues. The sequence was obtained from a human donor with alopecia areata. The chain joins TRBV4-1 to TRBJ1-2; TRBD1 is a possible D gene (6 bases). The source was CD4+ T cells sorted from blood, collected at week 24, from a patient treated with tofacitinib. CDR3 protein: CASSQEKRGARLYGYTF. CDR3 nucleotides: TGCGCCAGCAGCCAAGAAAAACGGGGGGCAAGGCTATATGGCTACACCTTC.